Listed here is a single TCR beta chain. Its antigen is not identified. This entry is derived from a study of T cells expressing NK-cell markers. Broader study findings: Evidence did not settle whether expanded NKG2C+ T cell clones targeted HCMV.

From the 5' RACE reads, TCRdb lists one entry per CDR3 protein and no DNA. This sample's table has around 100,000 distinct CDR3 sequences. Germline V CDR1 and CDR2: SQVTM, ANQGSEA. There are 15 residues in the CDR3. The origin of this receptor is a woman aged 18 to 75 in good health. The sample comprised blood T cells: a sorted CD56 or NKG2C T cell subset, CD4+ or CD8+ T cells, or bulk PBMC T cells (not recorded which). The genes are TRBV29-1 and TRBJ1-2. The CDR3 here is CSVEEFFVGGYGYTF. Variable domain in full (rest from reference TRBV29-1 and TRBJ1-2): SAVISQKPSRDICQRGTSLTIQCQVDSQVTMMFWYRQQPGQSLTLIATANQGSEATYESGFVIDKFPISRPNLTFSTLTVSNMSPEDSSIYLCSVEEFFVGGYGYTFGSGTRLTVV.